The 5 T cell receptor beta chains below come from one sample, sequenced in a study of blood T cell repertoires in COVID-19. Generated by immunoSEQ multiplex PCR, the TCRdb table keeps only in-frame clones and is missing some. This table holds roughly 130,000 clones, 84% found once. The material sequenced was peripheral blood. The origin of the receptors is a man under 40 with COVID-19, enrolled during active disease.

This chain links TRBV18 with TRBJ2-1; 14 bases are shared with TRBD2. CDR1 and CDR2 from the germline V gene are KGHSH and LQKENI. CDR3 length: 16 residues. The trim removed 0 bases at V and 5 bases at J, leaving 0 bases unmatched. CDR3 nucleotide sequence: TGTGCCAGCTCACCACCGGGACTAGCGGGAGACAATGAGCAGTTCTTC. This codes for CASSPPGLAGDNEQFF. Looking up the rest from reference TRBV18 and TRBJ2-1 gives the full variable domain: NAGVMQNPRHLVRRRGQEARLRCSPMKGHSHVYWYRQLPEEGLKFMVYLQKENIIDESGMPKERFSAEFPKEGPSILRIQQVVRGDSAAYFCASSPPGLAGDNEQFFGPGTRLTVL.

J is TRBJ2-2 and V is TRBV4-1; D is ambiguous. The ends were cut back, 1 base at V and 7 bases at J, with 4 bases in the middle. This CDR3 has 12 residues. Germline V gene data show CDR1 as MGHRA and CDR2 as YSYEKL. This CDR3 is CASSQGSGELFF. CDR3 sequence (DNA): TGCGCCAGCAGCCAAGGCAGCGGGGAGCTGTTTTTT.

The chain carries TRBV5-1 and TRBJ2-2; 9 nucleotides align to TRBD1. Germline trimming cut 4 bases from V and 5 bases from J; bases unmatched to any gene: 9. CDR1 is SGHRS and CDR2 is YFSETQ in the germline V gene. This CDR3 spans 16 amino acids. The CDR3 is CASSRKGQGGTGELFF. DNA of the CDR3: TGCGCCAGCAGCCGAAAGGGACAGGGTGGGACCGGGGAGCTGTTTTTT.

The chain employs TRBV6-1 and TRBJ1-2; 8 bases align to TRBD1. Germline lookup yields CDR1 MNHNS and CDR2 SASEGT. CDR3 size: 17 residues. Trimming cost V 4 bases and J 6 bases; bases outside gene matches: 16. For the CDR3, the DNA is TGTGCCAGCAGTGCAGTACCGGGACAGGTGGCTGGAAATGGCTACACCTTC. It is translated as CASSAVPGQVAGNGYTF.

This clone was recorded only once. The J gene is TRBJ1-1, the V gene TRBV24-1; D is undetermined. CDR3 length: 13 residues. Germline CDR1 and CDR2: KGHDR and SFDVKD. Between the trimmed V and J ends, which lost 6 bases and 5 bases, there was a span of 12 bases. The CDR3 here is CATSSGRKTEAFF. The DNA of the CDR3 is TGTGCCACCAGTTCTGGGAGAAAAACTGAAGCTTTCTTT.